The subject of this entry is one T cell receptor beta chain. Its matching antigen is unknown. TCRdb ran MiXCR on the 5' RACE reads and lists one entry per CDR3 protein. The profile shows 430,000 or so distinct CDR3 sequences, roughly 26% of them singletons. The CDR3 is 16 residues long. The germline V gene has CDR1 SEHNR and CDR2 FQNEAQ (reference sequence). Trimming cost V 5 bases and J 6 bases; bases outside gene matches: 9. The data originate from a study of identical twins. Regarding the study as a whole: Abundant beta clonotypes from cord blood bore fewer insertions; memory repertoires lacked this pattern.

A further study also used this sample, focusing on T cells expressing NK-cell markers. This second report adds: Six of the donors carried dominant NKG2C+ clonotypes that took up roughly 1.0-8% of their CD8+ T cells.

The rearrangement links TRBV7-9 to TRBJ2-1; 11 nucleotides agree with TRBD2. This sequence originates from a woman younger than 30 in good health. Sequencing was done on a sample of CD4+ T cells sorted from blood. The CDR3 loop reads CASSPPGTSGINEQFF. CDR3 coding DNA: TGTGCCAGCAGCCCCCCTGGGACTAGCGGAATCAATGAGCAGTTCTTC.